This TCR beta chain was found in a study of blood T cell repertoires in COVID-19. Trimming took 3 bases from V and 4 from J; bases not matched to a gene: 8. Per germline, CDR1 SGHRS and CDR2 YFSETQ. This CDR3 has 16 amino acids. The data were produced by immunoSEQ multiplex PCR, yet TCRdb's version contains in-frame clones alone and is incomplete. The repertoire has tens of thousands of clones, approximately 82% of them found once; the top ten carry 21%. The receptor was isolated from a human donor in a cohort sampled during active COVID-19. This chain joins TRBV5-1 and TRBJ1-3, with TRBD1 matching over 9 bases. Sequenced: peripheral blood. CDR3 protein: CASSSGRQGGGNTIYF. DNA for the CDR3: TGCGCCAGCAGCTCCGGACGACAGGGGGGCGGAAACACCATATATTTT. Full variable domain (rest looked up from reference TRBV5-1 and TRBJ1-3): KAGVTQTPRYLIKTRGQQVTLSCSPISGHRSVSWYQQTPGQGLQFLFEYFSETQRNKGNFPGRFSGRQFSNSRSEMNVSTLELGDSALYLCASSSGRQGGGNTIYFGEGSWLTVV.